These 13 T cell receptor beta chains were sequenced from one sample in a study of monozygotic twins with inflammatory bowel disease. TCRdb re-called the 5' RACE reads; every CDR3 protein appears as one record, without DNA. This sample's table has around 370,000 distinct CDR3 sequences. Sequenced: blood. These receptors came from a human donor with ulcerative colitis or Crohn's disease, or a healthy co-twin of an affected twin (not recorded which).

The gene calls are TRBV7-9 and TRBJ1-2. Germline V lookup: CDR1 SEHNR, CDR2 FQNEAQ (reference sequence). The length of the CDR3 is 13 residues. CDR3 protein: CASSRVEIYGYTF. Together with reference TRBV7-9 and TRBJ1-2, the CDR3 gives the full variable domain: DTGVSQNPRHKITKRGQNVTFRCDPISEHNRLYWYRQTLGQGPEFLTYFQNEAQLEKSRLLSDRFSAERPKGSFSTLEIQRTEQGDSAMYLCASSRVEIYGYTFGSGTRLTVV.

This chain uses TRBV2 with TRBJ2-7; the D call from TCRdb, TRBD1, cannot be confirmed without DNA. The CDR3 sequence is 16 residues long. The germline V gene encodes CDR1 SNHLY and CDR2 FYNNEI. The CDR3 is CASLMGGTRSSYEQYF.

V and J are TRBV6-5 and TRBJ2-3. The germline CDR1 and CDR2 sequences are MNHEY and SVGAGI. The CDR3 sequence is 13 residues long. CDR3 amino acids: CASSYSLTDTQYF.

This rearrangement joins TRBV4-3 to TRBJ2-7; TCRdb names TRBD1, which stays unverified in the absence of DNA. The CDR3 sequence is 15 residues long. CDR1 is LGHNA and CDR2 is YSLEER in the germline V gene. CDR3 residues: CASSSRQDYSYEQYF.

The chain combines TRBV9 with TRBJ2-5; no DNA is available, so the TRBD2 call from TCRdb remains unchecked. The length of the CDR3 is 16 residues. In germline, CDR1 is SGDLS, CDR2 YYNGEE. CDR3 protein: CASSVAPAGEQETQYF.

The chain recombines TRBV7-2 with TRBJ2-7; TCRdb calls TRBD1, which cannot be checked without DNA. Germline V gene data show CDR1 as SGHTA and CDR2 as FQGNSA. The CDR3 is 14 residues long. CDR3 sequence reads: CASSLGGTIYEQYF.

This sequence joins TRBV24-1 and TRBJ2-5; TCRdb proposes TRBD1, but this gene call is untestable without DNA. The germline V gene encodes CDR1 KGHDR and CDR2 SFDVKD. This CDR3 is 16 amino acids long. CDR3: CATSDPLTGDQETQYF.

The rearrangement links TRBV7-2 to TRBJ2-3; without DNA, the TCRdb call of TRBD1 cannot be checked. Germline V CDR1 and CDR2: SGHTA, FQGNSA. This CDR3 spans 17 amino acids. The CDR3: CASSLVGAGGRRDTQYF.

V is TRBV6-2 or TRBV6-3 and J is TRBJ2-1; the TRBD2 assignment by TCRdb is unverifiable without DNA. Germline assignment: CDR1 MNHEY and CDR2 SVGEGT. The CDR3 has 16 residues. The chain's CDR3 is CASSYQRGGYYNEQFF.

The V gene is TRBV4-3, the J gene TRBJ2-1; the TRBD2 assignment by TCRdb is unverifiable without DNA. The germline CDR1 and CDR2 sequences are LGHNA and YSLEER. This CDR3 has 16 amino acids. The CDR3: CASSQVPSGSYNEQFF.

This chain connects TRBV9 to TRBJ2-7; checking the TCRdb D call of TRBD1 is not possible without DNA. The CDR3 covers 15 residues. The germline CDR1 and CDR2 sequences are SGDLS and YYNGEE. CDR3 in amino acids: CASSVNQGADYEQYF. Full variable domain (rest looked up from reference TRBV9 and TRBJ2-7): DSGVTQTPKHLITATGQRVTLRCSPRSGDLSVYWYQQSLDQGLQFLIQYYNGEERAKGNILERFSAQQFPDLHSELNLSSLELGDSALYFCASSVNQGADYEQYFGPGTRLTVT.

The V and J genes are TRBV5-6 and TRBJ1-4; lacking DNA, the TRBD1 call made by TCRdb goes unchecked. Germline V gene lookup returns CDR1 SGHDT and CDR2 YYEEEE. The CDR3 is 16 residues long. CDR3 amino acids: CASSLNTGTVYEKLFF.

The CDR3 loop is CASSTPRLAGGYEQYF. The chain carries TRBV6-2 or TRBV6-3 and TRBJ2-7; TCRdb gives TRBD2 as the D gene, but with no DNA this cannot be confirmed. The CDR3 runs 16 residues. The germline CDR1 and CDR2 sequences are MNHEY and SVGEGT.